This T cell receptor beta chain is drawn from a study of CD8 T cells in ankylosing spondylitis. Study observations and caveats: Certain motif variants had earlier been reported in reactive arthritis synovial fluid and blood. A motif in TCR beta, a set of roughly eight highly homologous variants, appeared characteristic of ankylosing spondylitis blood. In ankylosing spondylitis patients, matched synovial fluid reportedly showed significant enrichment of disease-linked clones. Disease-linked clones had a CD8+ phenotype and relatively low frequency in peripheral blood.

With respect to this clonotype: The target antigen is unknown.

TCRdb itself ran the 5' RACE reads through MiXCR, one entry per CDR3 protein. The sample yields a few hundred thousand distinct CDR3 sequences, roughly a tenth seen once. The V end was cut by 11 bases, the J end by 4 bases, with 21 bases between. Germline V lookup: CDR1 SNHLY, CDR2 FYNNEI. This CDR3 has 15 residues. The clonotype was recovered from a male donor with ankylosing spondylitis or in good health (not recorded which). The chain is built from TRBV2 and TRBJ2-1, with a possible D match to TRBD2 (6 bases). Sequenced material: blood, either unsorted or a sorted T cell fraction (not recorded which). CDR3 amino acids: CAGGGIDSKYNEQFF. CDR3 bases: TGTGCCGGCGGCGGGATAGACAGCAAGTACAATGAGCAGTTCTTC.